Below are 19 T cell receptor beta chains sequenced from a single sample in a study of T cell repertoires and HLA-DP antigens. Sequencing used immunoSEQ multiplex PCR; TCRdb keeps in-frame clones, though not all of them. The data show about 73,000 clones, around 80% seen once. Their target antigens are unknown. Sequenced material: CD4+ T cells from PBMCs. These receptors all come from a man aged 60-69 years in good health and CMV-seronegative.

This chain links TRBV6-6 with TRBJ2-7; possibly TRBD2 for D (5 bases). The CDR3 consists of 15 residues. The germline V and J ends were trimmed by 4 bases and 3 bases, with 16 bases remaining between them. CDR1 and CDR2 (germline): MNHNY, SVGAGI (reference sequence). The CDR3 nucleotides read TGTGCCAGCAGTTTACGGGCCGCTAGCAACTACGAGCAGTACTTC. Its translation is CASSLRAASNYEQYF.

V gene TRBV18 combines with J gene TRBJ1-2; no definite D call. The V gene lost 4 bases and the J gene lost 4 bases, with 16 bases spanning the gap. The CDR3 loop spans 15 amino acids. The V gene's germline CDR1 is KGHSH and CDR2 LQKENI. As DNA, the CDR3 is TGTGCCAGCTCACTAACCGGCGAAGTCACCTATGGCTACACCTTC. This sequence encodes CASSLTGEVTYGYTF.

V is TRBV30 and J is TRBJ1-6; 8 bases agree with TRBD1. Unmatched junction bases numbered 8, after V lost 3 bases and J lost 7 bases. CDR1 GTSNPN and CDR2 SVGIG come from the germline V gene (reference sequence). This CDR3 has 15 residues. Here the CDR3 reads CAWRGRTGTNSPLHF. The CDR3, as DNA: TGTGCCTGGAGGGGACGGACAGGGACCAATTCACCCCTCCACTTT.

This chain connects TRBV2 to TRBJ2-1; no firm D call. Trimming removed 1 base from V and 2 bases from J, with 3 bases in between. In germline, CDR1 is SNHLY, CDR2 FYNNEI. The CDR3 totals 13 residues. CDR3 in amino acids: CASSEEAYNEQFF. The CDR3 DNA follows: TGTGCCAGCAGTGAAGAGGCCTACAATGAGCAGTTCTTC.

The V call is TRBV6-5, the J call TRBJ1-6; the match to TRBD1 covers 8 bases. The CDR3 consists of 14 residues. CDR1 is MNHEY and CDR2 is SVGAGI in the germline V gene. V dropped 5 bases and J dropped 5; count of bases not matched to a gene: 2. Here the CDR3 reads CASSRGQDNSPLHF. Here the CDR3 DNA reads TGTGCCAGCAGTAGGGGACAGGATAATTCACCCCTCCACTTT.

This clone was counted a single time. CDR3 residues: CATGAVNQPQHF. In DNA form, the CDR3 reads TGTGCCACCGGGGCGGTAAATCAGCCCCAGCATTTT. The chain employs TRBV15 and TRBJ1-5; weak D call: TRBD1 (5 bases). The germline V gene encodes CDR1 LNHNV and CDR2 YYDKDF (reference sequence). CDR3 length: 12 amino acids. Trimming removed 8 bases from V and 4 bases from J, with 9 bases in between. Complete variable domain (other parts from reference TRBV15 and TRBJ1-5): DAMVIQNPRYQVTQFGKPVTLSCSQTLNHNVMYWYQQKSSQAPKLLFHYYDKDFNNEADTPDNFQSRRPNTSFCFLDIRSPGLGDTAMYLCATGAVNQPQHFGDGTRLSIL.

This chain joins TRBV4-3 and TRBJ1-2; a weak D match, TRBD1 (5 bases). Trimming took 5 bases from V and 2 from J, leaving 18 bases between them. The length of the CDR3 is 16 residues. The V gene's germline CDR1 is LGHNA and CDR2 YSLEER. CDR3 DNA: TGCGCCAGCAGCGAAAGGGGCAGGGCTTCGAACTATGGCTACACCTTC. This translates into CASSERGRASNYGYTF.

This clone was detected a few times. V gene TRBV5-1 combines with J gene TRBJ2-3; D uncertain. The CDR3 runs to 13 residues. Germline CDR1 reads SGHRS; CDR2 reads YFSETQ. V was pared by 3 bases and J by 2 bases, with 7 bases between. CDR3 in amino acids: CASSSVATDTQYF. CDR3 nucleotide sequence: TGCGCCAGCAGCTCGGTAGCCACAGATACGCAGTATTTT. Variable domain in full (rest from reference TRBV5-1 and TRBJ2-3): KAGVTQTPRYLIKTRGQQVTLSCSPISGHRSVSWYQQTPGQGLQFLFEYFSETQRNKGNFPGRFSGRQFSNSRSEMNVSTLELGDSALYLCASSSVATDTQYFGPGTRLTVL.

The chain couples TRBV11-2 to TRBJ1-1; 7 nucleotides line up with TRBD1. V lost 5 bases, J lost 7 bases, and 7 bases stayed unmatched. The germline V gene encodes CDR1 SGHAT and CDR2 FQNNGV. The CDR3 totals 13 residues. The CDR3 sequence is CASSPPGQLEAFF. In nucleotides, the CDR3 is TGTGCCAGCAGCCCCCCGGGACAGCTTGAAGCTTTCTTT.

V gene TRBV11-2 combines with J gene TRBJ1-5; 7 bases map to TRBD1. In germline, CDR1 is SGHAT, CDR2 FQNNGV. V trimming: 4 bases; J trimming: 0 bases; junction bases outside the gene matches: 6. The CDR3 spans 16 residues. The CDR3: CASSSGDRISNQPQHF. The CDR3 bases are TGTGCCAGCAGCTCAGGGGACAGAATTAGCAATCAGCCCCAGCATTTT.

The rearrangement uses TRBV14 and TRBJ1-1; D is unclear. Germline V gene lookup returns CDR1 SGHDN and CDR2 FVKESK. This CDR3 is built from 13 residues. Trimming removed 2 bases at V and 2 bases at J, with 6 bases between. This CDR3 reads CASSQTANTEAFF. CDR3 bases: TGTGCCAGCAGCCAAACAGCAAACACTGAAGCTTTCTTT.

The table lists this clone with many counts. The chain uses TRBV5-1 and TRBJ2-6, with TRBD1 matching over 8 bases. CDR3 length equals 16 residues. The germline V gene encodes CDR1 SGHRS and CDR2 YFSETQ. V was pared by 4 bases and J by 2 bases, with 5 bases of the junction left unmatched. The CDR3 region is CASSNDRGTGANVLTF. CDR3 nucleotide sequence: TGCGCCAGCAGCAACGACAGGGGAACTGGGGCCAACGTCCTGACTTTC.

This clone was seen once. The CDR3 nucleotides read TGTGCCAGCAGCTTGTTGGGGGCCAGCACAGATACGCAGTATTTT. This encodes CASSLLGASTDTQYF. V usage is TRBV5-4 and J usage is TRBJ2-3; TRBD1 might be the D (6 bases). The germline gives CDR1 SGHNT, CDR2 YYREEE (reference sequence). The CDR3 has 15 residues. V lost 1 base to trimming and J lost 0 bases, with 9 bases between them. The full variable domain, rest sourced from reference TRBV5-4 and TRBJ2-3, is ETGVTQSPTHLIKTRGQQVTLRCSSQSGHNTVSWYQQALGQGPQFIFQYYREEENGRGNFPPRFSGLQFPNYSSELNVNALELDDSALYLCASSLLGASTDTQYFGPGTRLTVL.

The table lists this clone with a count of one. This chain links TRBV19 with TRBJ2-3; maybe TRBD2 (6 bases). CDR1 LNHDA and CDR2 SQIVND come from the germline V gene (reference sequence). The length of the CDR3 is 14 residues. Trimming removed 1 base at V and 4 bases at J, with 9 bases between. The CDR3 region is CASSIAEGPDTQYF. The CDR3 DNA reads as TGTGCCAGTAGTATAGCGGAGGGACCAGATACGCAGTATTTT.

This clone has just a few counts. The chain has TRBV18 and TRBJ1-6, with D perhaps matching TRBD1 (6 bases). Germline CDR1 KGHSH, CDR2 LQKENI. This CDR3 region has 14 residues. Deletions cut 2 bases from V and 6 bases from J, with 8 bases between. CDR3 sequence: CASSPRQVNSPLHF. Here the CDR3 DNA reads TGTGCCAGCTCACCAAGACAGGTTAATTCACCCCTCCACTTT.

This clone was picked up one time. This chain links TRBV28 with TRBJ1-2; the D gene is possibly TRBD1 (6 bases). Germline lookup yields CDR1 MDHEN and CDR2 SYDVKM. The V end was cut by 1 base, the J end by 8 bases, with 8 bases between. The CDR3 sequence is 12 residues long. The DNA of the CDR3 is TGTGCCAGCAGTTTATCGGGGGGCGGCTACACCTTC. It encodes CASSLSGGGYTF.

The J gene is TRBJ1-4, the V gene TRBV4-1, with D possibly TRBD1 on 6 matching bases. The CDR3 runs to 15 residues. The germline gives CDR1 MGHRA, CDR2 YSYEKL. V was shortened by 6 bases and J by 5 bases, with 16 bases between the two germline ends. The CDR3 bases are TGCGCCAGCAGGACCCTGGGACACATCAATGAAAAACTGTTTTTT. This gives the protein CASRTLGHINEKLFF.

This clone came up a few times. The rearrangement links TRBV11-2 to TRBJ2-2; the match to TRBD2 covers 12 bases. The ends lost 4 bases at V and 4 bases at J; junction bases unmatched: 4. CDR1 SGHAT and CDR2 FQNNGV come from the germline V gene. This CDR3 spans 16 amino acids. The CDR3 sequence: CASSSTSGRFTGELFF. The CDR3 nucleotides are TGTGCCAGCAGCTCCACTAGCGGGAGGTTCACCGGGGAGCTGTTTTTT.

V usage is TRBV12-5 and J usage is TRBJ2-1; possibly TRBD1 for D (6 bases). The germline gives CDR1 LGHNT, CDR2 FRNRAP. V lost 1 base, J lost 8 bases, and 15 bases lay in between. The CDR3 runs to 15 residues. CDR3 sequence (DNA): TGTGCTAGTGGTTTGGGGGAACAGGGCCGGGATGAGCAGTTCTTC. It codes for CASGLGEQGRDEQFF.